One sample yielded the 2 T cell receptor beta chains listed below, sequenced in a study of PD-1 blockade in classical Hodgkin lymphoma. There was relapse after autologous stem cell transplantation in every patient, and there was variation in brentuximab vedotin exposure. Only in-frame clones appear in the TCRdb table, and some are missing; sequencing was by immunoSEQ multiplex PCR. The repertoire consists of 45,000 to 50,000 clones, with roughly 80% occurring once and the leading ten covering roughly 20%. Sequenced material: peripheral blood mononuclear cells (PBMCs), taken before the second cycle of nivolumab. The receptors come from a human donor with classical Hodgkin lymphoma.

The rearrangement links TRBV7-9 to TRBJ1-2; TRBD1 agrees at 7 bases. The trim removed 2 bases at V and 4 bases at J, leaving 7 bases unmatched. Germline V lookup: CDR1 SEHNR, CDR2 FQNEAQ (reference sequence). The CDR3 is made up of 15 amino acids. CDR3 DNA: TGTGCCAGCAGCTTATTCGGCGACAGGGTCTATGGCTACACCTTC. It is translated as CASSLFGDRVYGYTF.

This clone was observed a handful of times. The chain combines TRBV18 with TRBJ2-7; 10 nucleotides align to TRBD1. CDR3 length equals 14 residues. Germline loops: CDR1 KGHSH, CDR2 LQKENI. Trimming took 3 bases from V and 6 from J; bases not matched to a gene: 5. CDR3 sequence (DNA): TGTGCCAGCTCACCTCCGACAGGGGGCGCCGAGCAGTACTTC. Protein sequence: CASSPPTGGAEQYF. The entire variable domain, with the rest obtained from reference TRBV18 and TRBJ2-7, is as follows: NAGVMQNPRHLVRRRGQEARLRCSPMKGHSHVYWYRQLPEEGLKFMVYLQKENIIDESGMPKERFSAEFPKEGPSILRIQQVVRGDSAAYFCASSPPTGGAEQYFGPGTRLTVT.